This T cell receptor (beta chain) is drawn from a study of blood T cell repertoires in COVID-19 (dated by TCRdb to about 2020). With respect to the entire study: Collaborator samples came from the United States, Italy and Spain and covered acute and convalescent phases of COVID-19. The prospective study material was composed of cDNA or gDNA derived from T cells, B-cell-depleted T cells, or PBMCs. Subjects who had been exposed to COVID-19, were actively infected with it, or had recovered from it provided the deeply sampled blood TCRbeta repertoires that made up the dataset. The repertoires were released in a freely available public database meant as a resource for research on the immune response to SARS-CoV-2. The samples were drawn from the first 160 participants of the ongoing ImmuneRACE study and from 950 to 1,500 subjects provided by 6 global collaborators. Sample metadata almost always included a de-identified subject ID, COVID-19 status, age in years and sex. Where HLA class I and class II types were available, the types were taken from metadata supplied by the sample provider, not from assay-based typing. The study at large found these results: Clinical and demographic metadata were provided uncurated, with the amount varying by source and participant.

From the cysteine up to the phenylalanine, the CDR3 has a length of 13 residues. Solely the CDR3 DNA is kept, with 39 bases framed from the first base. V drops 11 bases and J drops 2 bases, leaving 15 bases in between. For CDR1 and CDR2, the germline V gene lists MDHEN and SYDVKM. Comment on this clone: Its antigen is unknown. No qualities accompany the bases; no much larger clone lies one base away.

Enrolling through a virtual design, the prospective study's participants ranged in age from roughly 18 to 89 years and lived across approximately 25 United States geographic areas. In the prospective study, participants were assigned to cohorts based on the clinical history participants reported in a screening survey and a study questionnaire. For ImmuneRACE Cohort 3, a participant was defined as recovered based on two consecutive negative NP/OP PCR tests, clearance by a healthcare professional, or resolution of symptoms. In the prospective study, whole blood, serum and a nasopharyngeal or oropharyngeal swab were collected from each participant by mobile phlebotomists. Additional blood draws and questionnaires over a roughly two-month period could optionally be provided by prospective study participants. Before DNA extraction, prospective study blood samples were shipped either frozen or at room temperature.

The immunoSEQ Assay, a bias-controlled multiplex PCR, was used to amplify TCRbeta CDR3 regions from genomic DNA. The authors' pipeline ran thus. The number of nucleated cells in each sample was estimated by amplification of reference gene primers within the assay. Sequence reads were collapsed and filtered to measure the absolute abundance of every unique TCRbeta CDR3 rearrangement. For each sample, productive Simpson clonality was calculated as the square root of Simpson's diversity index over productive rearrangements. What TCRdb holds here is the immuneACCESS table cut down to in-frame rearrangements. Part of the clones is not present; checked against another copy, under half of the missing clones reflect an unresolved V gene, and the others are unexplained. V and J calls and clone size are as listed in that table; D and trimming were resolved from the DNA. In all, the sample holds some 150,000 clones, and 65% to 90% of those were seen once. Of the sample, over 12% is held by the ten largest clones.

The sequence was collected from a man between 45 and 60 years old who had recovered from COVID-19. Rearrangement joined TRBV28 to TRBJ1-1; the D gene is perhaps TRBD1, on 5 matching bases. The sample taken for sequencing was PBMCs or T cells enriched from blood (not recorded which). The nucleotide sequence reads TGTGCCTCCAAAAGCGGGGGAAACACTGAAGCTTTCTTT. Translated, it gives CASKSGGNTEAFF.